One TCR beta chain is described in this entry. Its cognate antigen is unknown. Germline CDR1 and CDR2: LNHDA and SQIVND (reference sequence). CDR3 length: 14 residues. V gave up 7 bases and J gave up 2 bases, with 12 bases separating them. This sample is part of a study of T cell responses to AZD1222 COVID-19 vaccine. Whole-study results and caveats: With dominance at 160-218 and 743-854, vaccine-associated CD4 TCRs spanned spike. Clonal diversity was possibly underestimated; the donors were predominantly white British and more often female.

Method: immunoSEQ multiplex PCR; TCRdb's copy keeps in-frame clones and lacks some. The table shows tens of thousands of clones, with roughly nine tenths occurring only once. The chain uses TRBV19 and TRBJ1-5; TRBD1 is a possible D gene (5 bases). The clonotype originates from an adult in good health. The sample in question was peripheral blood, obtained on day 0 of AZD1222 vaccination. CDR3 coding DNA: TGTGCCAGTAAAGGGGAGGTTGGCAATCAGCCCCAGCATTTT. Its translation: CASKGEVGNQPQHF.